There are many counts of the clone carrying this TCR beta chain. Trimming cost V 3 bases and J 4 bases; bases outside gene matches: 1. CDR3 length: 13 residues. Germline CDR1 SGHTA, CDR2 FQGNSA. These data belong to a study of blood T cells in healthy people across ages. Sample-barcoded 5' priming and a J-beta primer mix drove a second PCR of roughly 6 to 12 cycles. TCRdb used MiXCR to reprocess the 5' RACE reads, holding one entry per CDR3 protein. The sample contains hundreds of thousands of distinct CDR3 sequences, 25% to 30% of which appear only once. The V and J genes are TRBV7-2 and TRBJ2-5, with 8 bases matching TRBD1. The clonotype was recovered from a woman aged 70-85 years in good health. The source material was blood. As DNA, the CDR3 is TGTGCCAGCAGCTTGGGGACAGGAGAGACCCAGTACTTC. Amino acid sequence: CASSLGTGETQYF. The full variable domain, its missing parts supplied by reference TRBV7-2 and TRBJ2-5, is GAGVSQSPSNKVTEKGKDVELRCDPISGHTALYWYRQSLGQGLEFLIYFQGNSAPDKSGLPSDRFSAERTGGSVSTLTIQRTQQEDSAVYLCASSLGTGETQYFGPGTRLLVL.